A selection of T cell receptor beta chains follows, all from one sample in a study of cytomegalovirus exposure and HLA in healthy donors. Sequencing was performed with immunoSEQ multiplex PCR; in TCRdb, only in-frame clones are kept and a portion is missing. The sample has about 48,000 clones; the top ten hold about 6%. The sample comprised PBMCs. The source is a male donor in good health and CMV-seropositive. Each CDR3 is given with its conserved first and last residue. A D gene is named only where the DNA matches it firmly.

-,TRBJ2-3,TRBV5-6,TGTGCCAGCAGCCTGACAGATACGCAGTATTTT,CASSLTDTQYF
-,TRBJ1-4,TRBV18,TGTGCCAGCTCCCTTCAGGCAGGGGATGAAAAACTGTTTTTT,CASSLQAGDEKLFF
TRBD1,TRBJ2-7,TRBV5-1,TGCGCCAGCAGCACGGGACAGGGGTACGAGCAGTACTTC,CASSTGQGYEQYF
-,TRBJ1-2,TRBV28,TGTGCCAGCAGTTTGGGCGACAGGACGACTATGGGCTACACCTTC,CASSLGDRTTMGYTF
-,TRBJ1-2,TRBV27,TGTGCCAGCAGTTTATCGGGGGGGGACTACACCTTC,CASSLSGGDYTF
-,TRBJ2-7,TRBV28,TGTGCCAGCAGTTTTAGGGGGATCTCCTACGAGCAGTACTTC,CASSFRGISYEQYF
-,TRBJ2-1,TRBV5-4,TGTGCCAGCACCGGGGGTGAGGATGAGCAGTTCTTC,CASTGGEDEQFF
-,TRBJ1-1,TRBV30,TGTGCCTGGAGGACAGGAGGAAGCACTGAAGCTTTCTTT,CAWRTGGSTEAFF
-,TRBJ1-4,TRBV4-1,TGCGCCAGCAGCCAAGCCGGCAGGGAGGATGAAAAACTGTTTTTT,CASSQAGREDEKLFF
-,TRBJ1-5,TRBV15,TGTGCCACCAGTAGGGGAAGCAATCAGCCCCAGCATTTT,CATSRGSNQPQHF
-,TRBJ2-1,TRBV19,TGTGCCAGTAGTATTGGTCAGGGAACCACAATTGAGCAGTTCTTC,CASSIGQGTTIEQFF